The present TCR beta chain was sequenced within a study of T cells in women clearing cervical HPV infection. The assay was immunoSEQ multiplex PCR, and TCRdb's table has in-frame clones only and misses some. In total, the table holds about 20,000 clones. Concerning this clone: The CDR3 end is not reached by the read, which stops 3 residues before it; the germline J gene fills it in.

The CDR3 sequence is 16 residues long. Germline assignment: CDR1 ENHRY and CDR2 SYGVKD. The V end lost 8 bases, the J end lost 4 bases, and 22 bases lay between the germline ends. This clonotype originated in a woman between 18 and 70 years old with a cervical HPV16 infection that either progressed to CIN3+ or cleared (not recorded which). The rearrangement uses TRBV10-3 and TRBJ2-3, with D hard to call. What was sequenced was blood buffy coat. The CDR3 DNA, read in part, is TGTGCCATCCGATCCCCCCAGGCCGGCACGGCAGATACG. It codes for CAIRSPQAGTADT. The whole CDR3 reads CAIRSPQAGTADTQYF.